These 22 T cell receptor beta chains came from one sample sequenced in a study of blood T cell repertoires in COVID-19. The method was immunoSEQ multiplex PCR; TCRdb's version includes in-frame clones alone and lacks a portion of them. The table has 75,000 to 100,000 clones, more than 75% seen once. Sequencing input: peripheral blood. Receptors were obtained from a human donor in a cohort sampled during active COVID-19.

This chain connects TRBV30 to TRBJ1-2, with TRBD1 matching 10 bases. Trimming took 5 bases from V and 2 from J; bases not matched to a gene: 5. Germline CDR1 is GTSNPN and CDR2 is SVGIG (reference sequence). This CDR3 has 14 amino acids. The DNA of the CDR3 is TGTGCCTGGGGATTGGGACAGGGGAACTATGGCTACACCTTC. Its protein is CAWGLGQGNYGYTF.

The chain has TRBV11-1 and TRBJ2-4; a weak D match, TRBD2 (6 bases). The CDR3 consists of 14 residues. CDR1 SGHAT and CDR2 FQDESV come from the germline V gene (reference sequence). The V end was cut by 1 base, the J end by 8 bases, with 12 bases between. CDR3 bases: TGTGCCAGCAGCTTAGAGTTAGGGGAGGACATTCAGTACTTC. It codes for CASSLELGEDIQYF.

As DNA, the CDR3 is TGTGCCAGCAGTGAATTCGGGACAGGCAATCAGCCCCAGCATTTT. It codes for CASSEFGTGNQPQHF. The chain joins TRBV6-1 to TRBJ1-5, with 7 bases aligning to TRBD1. Germline V gene sequence: CDR1 MNHNS, CDR2 SASEGT. This CDR3 contains 15 residues. J lost 2 bases, V lost 2 bases, and 3 bases had no gene match.

The CDR3 loop is CATSLPSGVYQETQYF. CDR3 bases: TGTGCCACCAGCTTACCTAGCGGGGTGTACCAAGAGACCCAGTACTTC. J is TRBJ2-5 and V is TRBV15; TRBD2 matches 9 bases. Germline V CDR1 and CDR2: LNHNV, YYDKDF (reference sequence). After removal of 5 bases from V and 0 bases from J, the junction contained 7 bases not matched to a gene. This CDR3 contains 16 residues. The entire variable domain, with the rest obtained from reference TRBV15 and TRBJ2-5, is as follows: DAMVIQNPRYQVTQFGKPVTLSCSQTLNHNVMYWYQQKSSQAPKLLFHYYDKDFNNEADTPDNFQSRRPNTSFCFLDIRSPGLGDTAMYLCATSLPSGVYQETQYFGPGTRLLVL.

The chain employs TRBV4-3 and TRBJ1-6, with D hard to call. The V end was cut by 0 bases, the J end by 0 bases, with 9 bases between. The CDR3 is made up of 17 amino acids. From germline, CDR1 is LGHNA and CDR2 YSLEER. The CDR3 sequence: CASSQDEQSSYNSPLHF. The CDR3 coding sequence is TGCGCCAGCAGCCAAGATGAACAGAGCTCCTATAATTCACCCCTCCACTTT.

The chain employs TRBV5-6 and TRBJ2-1, with 11 bases fitting TRBD2. The CDR3 has 15 amino acids. Germline V gene data show CDR1 as SGHDT and CDR2 as YYEEEE. Losses at the gene ends were 1 base for V and 7 bases for J; bases not matched to a gene: 4. This chain's CDR3 is CASSLPTSGTNEQFF. The CDR3 DNA reads TGTGCCAGCAGCTTGCCGACTAGCGGGACAAATGAGCAGTTCTTC.

A note on this clone: This same CDR3 is encoded by further DNA sequences in the sample. The V call is TRBV5-5, the J call TRBJ2-7; 7 positions match TRBD1. The CDR3 sequence is 12 residues long. J lost 7 bases, V lost 2 bases, and 3 bases had no gene match. In germline, CDR1 is SGHKS, CDR2 YYEKEE (reference sequence). The CDR3 sequence is CASSFTGEEQYF. Written as DNA, the CDR3 is TGTGCCAGCAGCTTCACAGGGGAAGAGCAGTACTTC.

The rearrangement joins TRBV6-1 to TRBJ2-1, with 11 positions matching TRBD2. There are 18 residues in the CDR3. Trimming removed 2 bases from V and 0 bases from J; junction bases left unmatched: 6. CDR1 is MNHNS, CDR2 SASEGT, per germline. CDR3 region: CASSEKGLAGGSYNEQFF. DNA for the CDR3: TGTGCCAGCAGTGAAAAGGGGCTAGCGGGGGGCTCCTACAATGAGCAGTTCTTC.

This clone was recorded once. The chain uses TRBV7-9 and TRBJ2-7; the match to TRBD2 covers 10 bases. Germline lookup yields CDR1 SEHNR and CDR2 FQNEAQ (reference sequence). V was clipped by 2 bases and J by 7 bases; unmatched bases: 2. This CDR3 is built from 13 residues. CDR3: CASSLLAGGEQYF. The CDR3 coding sequence is TGTGCCAGCAGCTTATTAGCGGGAGGAGAGCAGTACTTC.

CDR3 residues: CASSPTGQLLGTEAFF. As DNA, the CDR3 is TGCGCCAGCAGCCCTACGGGACAGCTACTGGGGACTGAAGCTTTCTTT. The J gene is TRBJ1-1, the V gene TRBV5-1; 7 bases match TRBD1. The V gene end was trimmed by 4 bases and the J gene end by 5 bases; junction bases not matched to a gene: 14. Germline CDR1 is SGHRS and CDR2 is YFSETQ. This CDR3 spans 16 amino acids. The variable domain in full, completed from reference TRBV5-1 and TRBJ1-1, reads KAGVTQTPRYLIKTRGQQVTLSCSPISGHRSVSWYQQTPGQGLQFLFEYFSETQRNKGNFPGRFSGRQFSNSRSEMNVSTLELGDSALYLCASSPTGQLLGTEAFFGQGTRLTVV.

The chain links TRBV5-1 to TRBJ2-3, with 9 bases lining up with TRBD2. CDR1 and CDR2 (germline): SGHRS, YFSETQ. The CDR3 is made up of 16 amino acids. The V gene end was trimmed by 0 bases and the J gene end by 4 bases; junction bases not matched to a gene: 6. The CDR3 is CASSLALGGRADTQYF. In DNA form, the CDR3 reads TGCGCCAGCAGCTTGGCGTTGGGCGGGAGGGCAGATACGCAGTATTTT.

The V call is TRBV5-8, the J call TRBJ2-6; D uncertain. Germline CDR1 reads SGHTS; CDR2 reads YDEGEE. The CDR3 has 16 residues. V was clipped by 4 bases and J by 4 bases, with 15 bases between them. CDR3 nucleotide sequence: TGTGCCAGCAGCCGGAGCGTATGGGTCGGGGCCAACGTCCTGACTTTC. Its protein product is CASSRSVWVGANVLTF.

The V call is TRBV6-5, the J call TRBJ1-4; TRBD1 might be the D (6 bases). Between the trimmed V and J ends, which lost 6 bases and 4 bases, there was a span of 12 bases. The CDR3 contains 14 residues. Germline CDR1 is MNHEY and CDR2 is SVGAGI. The CDR3 protein is CASSGQSYNEKLFF. The CDR3 DNA reads TGTGCCAGCAGCGGACAGTCTTATAATGAAAAACTGTTTTTT.

The chain is built from TRBV18 and TRBJ1-1, with D possibly being TRBD1 (5 bases). Trimming took off 2 bases at V and 5 bases at J, with 18 bases between the two ends. The V gene's germline CDR1 is KGHSH and CDR2 LQKENI. The CDR3 is 16 residues long. CDR3 in DNA: TGTGCCAGCTCACCATTAGGGGAGGCCCCGGGAACTGAAGCTTTCTTT. This sequence encodes CASSPLGEAPGTEAFF.

This rearrangement joins TRBV4-1 to TRBJ1-1; 10 bases align to TRBD1. Germline V gene data show CDR1 as MGHRA and CDR2 as YSYEKL. The CDR3 consists of 16 residues. The J segment lost 6 bases and the V segment lost 2 bases, leaving 9 bases of the junction unmatched. The CDR3 DNA reads TGCGCCAGCAGCCAACGCCCGGACAGGGGGATCGCTGAAGCTTTCTTT. Its translation is CASSQRPDRGIAEAFF.

The chain joins TRBV7-3 to TRBJ1-2; 7 bases match TRBD1. From germline, CDR1 is SGHTA and CDR2 FQGTGA. This CDR3 comprises 14 residues. Losses at the gene ends were 2 bases for V and 6 bases for J; bases not matched to a gene: 6. The CDR3 DNA sequence: TGTGCCAGCAGCTTAGACAGGGACGGCGATGGCTACACCTTC. Translating gives CASSLDRDGDGYTF.

J is TRBJ1-1 and V is TRBV6-5, with a tentative D call TRBD1 (5 bases). V dropped 2 bases and J dropped 1 base, with 11 bases sitting between them. Germline CDR1 MNHEY, CDR2 SVGAGI. This CDR3 is 15 amino acids long. CDR3 loop: CASSYETGANTEAFF. The CDR3 DNA follows: TGTGCCAGCAGTTACGAAACAGGTGCGAACACTGAAGCTTTCTTT.

The chain recombines TRBV6-6 with TRBJ2-7; the match to TRBD1 covers 7 bases. This CDR3 has 14 amino acids. Germline values: CDR1 MNHNY, CDR2 SVGAGI (reference sequence). With V trimmed by 7 bases and J by 0 bases, 6 bases remained unmatched. This chain's CDR3 is CASTPGTASYEQYF. The CDR3 DNA reads as TGTGCCAGCACTCCCGGGACAGCCTCCTACGAGCAGTACTTC.

This sequence joins TRBV18 and TRBJ1-5, with 7 bases fitting TRBD1. With 6 bases clipped from V and 0 bases from J, the junction kept 5 bases outside the gene matches. In germline, CDR1 is KGHSH, CDR2 LQKENI. The CDR3 extends over 15 amino acids. In nucleotides, the CDR3 is TGTGCCAGCTCGTCTCCAGGGGGTAGCAATCAGCCCCAGCATTTT. Translation: CASSSPGGSNQPQHF.

The rearrangement uses TRBV6-2 or TRBV6-3 and TRBJ1-1, with D uncertain. The CDR3 contains 16 residues. V was shortened by 0 bases and J by 5 bases, with 16 bases between the two germline ends. The germline V gene has CDR1 MNHEY and CDR2 SVGEGT. Written as DNA, the CDR3 is TGTGCCAGCAGTTACTCGCAGGAGGACGGAGGGACTGAAGCTTTCTTT. The encoded protein is CASSYSQEDGGTEAFF.

The chain employs TRBV9 and TRBJ1-2; a possible D gene is TRBD1 (5 bases). This CDR3 has 14 residues. Trimming left V 3 bases short and J 5 bases short, with 14 bases between. From germline, CDR1 is SGDLS and CDR2 YYNGEE. CDR3 sequence (DNA): TGTGCCAGCAGCGGCAGGGATTTTCGGTATGGCTACACCTTC. Protein product: CASSGRDFRYGYTF. The full variable domain, its missing parts supplied by reference TRBV9 and TRBJ1-2, is DSGVTQTPKHLITATGQRVTLRCSPRSGDLSVYWYQQSLDQGLQFLIQYYNGEERAKGNILERFSAQQFPDLHSELNLSSLELGDSALYFCASSGRDFRYGYTFGSGTRLTVV.

The chain couples TRBV6-5 to TRBJ1-1; D unresolved. The CDR3 covers 14 residues. The germline V and J ends were trimmed by 7 bases and 4 bases, with 16 bases remaining between them. Germline CDR1 reads MNHEY; CDR2 reads SVGAGI. The CDR3 is CASTALLAGTEAFF. DNA for the CDR3: TGTGCCAGCACGGCATTATTGGCGGGCACTGAAGCTTTCTTT.